The source of this TCR beta chain is a study of long-term antiretroviral therapy in people with HIV. Study-wide points: CDR3 length ranges were narrower in HIV repertoires than in controls.

As for this clone: Its antigen is currently unknown.

Survey-level immunoSEQ v3.0 assays were run. The data were produced by immunoSEQ multiplex PCR, yet TCRdb's version contains in-frame clones alone and is incomplete. This sample carries roughly 19,000 clones, approximately 86% of them seen once, and the ten largest clones take roughly a tenth. The CDR3 has 15 residues. Germline CDR1 MNHNS, CDR2 SASEGT. Trimming cost V 5 bases and J 3 bases, with 13 bases left between them. V usage is TRBV6-1 and J usage is TRBJ1-4; the D is unclear. Sample: unsorted PBMCs, taken less than 2.5 years after starting antiretroviral therapy. This sequence was found in a man aged 40-55 years with HIV. CDR3 nucleotide sequence: TGTGCCAGCAGTTTTACAGCGGGGTCTAATGAAAAACTGTTTTTT. This translates into CASSFTAGSNEKLFF.